What follows is one T cell receptor (beta chain) and its context. Its antigen is unknown. The data stem from a study of CD8 T cells in Susac syndrome. Study conclusions and caveats: The study admitted that it had a relatively small number of individuals in its TCR sequencing and HLA analysis.

J was trimmed by 4 bases and V by 3 bases; bases with no gene match: 13. CDR1 and CDR2 from the germline V gene are DFQATT and SNEGSKA (reference sequence). This CDR3 is built from 17 residues. Reverse transcription used about 0.5 to 1 ug RNA and random hexamers. The CDR3 of TCR beta was amplified by immunoSEQ multiplex PCR across 54 Vbeta and 13 Jbeta. In TCRdb, the immunoSEQ multiplex PCR reads were re-called with MiXCR into one record per CDR3 protein. The sample yields about 210,000 distinct CDR3 sequences, 95% seen once. This TCR was sampled from a human donor with multiple sclerosis. The sequenced material came from CD4+ T cells from PBMCs. The V and J genes are TRBV20-1 and TRBJ1-5, with 9 bases identical to TRBD1. The CDR3 sequence: CSARAGTGFGGNQPQHF. The DNA of the CDR3 is TGCAGTGCTAGGGCCGGGACAGGGTTTGGAGGAAATCAGCCCCAGCATTTT.